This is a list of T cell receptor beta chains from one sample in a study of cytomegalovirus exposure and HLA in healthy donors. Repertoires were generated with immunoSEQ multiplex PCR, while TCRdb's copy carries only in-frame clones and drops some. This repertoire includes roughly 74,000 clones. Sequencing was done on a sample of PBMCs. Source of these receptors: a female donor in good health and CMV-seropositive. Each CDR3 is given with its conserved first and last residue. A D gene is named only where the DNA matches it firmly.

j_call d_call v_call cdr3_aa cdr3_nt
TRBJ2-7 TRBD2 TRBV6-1 CATAHTRGRAYEQYF TGTGCCACCGCACATACACGGGGGAGGGCCTACGAGCAGTACTTC
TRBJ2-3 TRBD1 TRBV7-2 CASSWDRRTDTQYF TGTGCCAGCAGCTGGGACAGAAGGACAGATACGCAGTATTTT
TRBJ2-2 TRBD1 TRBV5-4 CASSPTQGFTGELFF TGTGCCAGCAGTCCTACACAGGGGTTCACCGGGGAGCTGTTTTTT
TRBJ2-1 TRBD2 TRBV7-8 CASSKSSGRRDEQFF TGTGCCAGCAGCAAGAGTAGCGGGAGGCGGGATGAGCAGTTCTTC
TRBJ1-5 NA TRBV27 CASRPFPGQHSNQPQHF TGTGCCAGCAGGCCATTCCCGGGACAACATAGCAATCAGCCCCAGCATTTT
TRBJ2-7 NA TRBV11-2 CASSHPWGEQYF TGTGCCAGCAGCCACCCTTGGGGCGAGCAGTACTTC
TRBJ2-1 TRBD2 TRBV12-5 CASGFLTGGPTTFF TGTGCTAGTGGTTTCCTAACGGGGGGGCCTACCACGTTCTTC
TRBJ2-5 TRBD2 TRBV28 CASTEVSGVYLQETQYF TGTGCCAGCACGGAGGTTAGCGGGGTATACCTTCAAGAGACCCAGTACTTC
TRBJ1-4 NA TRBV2 CASSEAQGLGEKLFF TGTGCCAGCAGTGAAGCGCAGGGGTTGGGGGAAAAACTGTTTTTT
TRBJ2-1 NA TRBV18 CASSLRDKAYNEQFF TGTGCCAGCTCCCTCCGGGACAAAGCCTACAATGAGCAGTTCTTC
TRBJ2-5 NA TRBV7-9 CASSLAGASQETQYF TGTGCCAGCAGCTTAGCGGGGGCCAGCCAAGAGACCCAGTACTTC
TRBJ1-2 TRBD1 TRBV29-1 CSVVGQGAVGYTF TGCAGCGTTGTCGGACAGGGGGCGGTAGGCTACACCTTC
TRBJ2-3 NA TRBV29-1 CSVSGGADTQYF TGCAGCGTTAGTGGGGGCGCAGATACGCAGTATTTT
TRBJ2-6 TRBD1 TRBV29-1 CSVEAGGFSGANVLTF TGCAGCGTTGAGGCAGGGGGATTCTCTGGGGCCAACGTCCTGACTTTC
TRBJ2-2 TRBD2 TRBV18 CASSPGTSGRRELFF TGTGCCAGCTCACCCGGGACTAGCGGGAGAAGGGAGCTGTTTTTT
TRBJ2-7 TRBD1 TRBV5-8 CAPRDRSSYEQYF TGTGCCCCCCGGGACAGGAGCTCCTACGAGCAGTACTTC
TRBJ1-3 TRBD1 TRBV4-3 CASSQDTGGLGNTIYF TGCGCCAGCAGCCAAGATACAGGGGGGTTGGGAAACACCATATATTTT
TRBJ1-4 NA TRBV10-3 CAISDARQNEKLFF TGTGCCATCAGTGACGCCAGGCAAAATGAAAAACTGTTTTTT
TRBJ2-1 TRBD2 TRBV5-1 CASSFLAGVNNEQFF TGCGCCAGCAGCTTTCTAGCGGGAGTAAACAATGAGCAGTTCTTC
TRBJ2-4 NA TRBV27 CASSLGERDIQYF TGTGCCAGCAGTCTCGGCGAGAGGGACATTCAGTACTTC
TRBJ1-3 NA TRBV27 CASSLKQTSSGNTIYF TGTGCCAGCAGTTTAAAACAGACAAGCTCTGGAAACACCATATATTTT
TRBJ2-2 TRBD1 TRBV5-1 CASSLMGQGVTGELFF TGCGCCAGCAGCTTGATGGGACAGGGGGTCACCGGGGAGCTGTTTTTT
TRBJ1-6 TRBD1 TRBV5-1 CASSLEQGDDNSPLHF TGCGCCAGCAGCTTGGAGCAGGGGGATGATAATTCACCCCTCCACTTT